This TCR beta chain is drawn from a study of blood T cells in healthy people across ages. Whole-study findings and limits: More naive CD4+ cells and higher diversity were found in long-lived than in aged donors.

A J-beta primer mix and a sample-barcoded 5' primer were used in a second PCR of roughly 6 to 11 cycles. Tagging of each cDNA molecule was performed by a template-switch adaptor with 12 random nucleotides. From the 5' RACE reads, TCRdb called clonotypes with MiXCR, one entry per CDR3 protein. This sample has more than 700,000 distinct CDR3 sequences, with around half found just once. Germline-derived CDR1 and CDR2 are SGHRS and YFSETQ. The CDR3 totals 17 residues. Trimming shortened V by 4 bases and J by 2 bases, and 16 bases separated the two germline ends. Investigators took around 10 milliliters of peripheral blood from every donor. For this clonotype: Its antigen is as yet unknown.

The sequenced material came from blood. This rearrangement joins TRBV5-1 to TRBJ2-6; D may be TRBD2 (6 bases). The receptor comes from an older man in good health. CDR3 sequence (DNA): TGCGCCAGCAGCGCGGGACGGTCCTCCACTGGGGCCAACGTCCTGACTTTC. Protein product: CASSAGRSSTGANVLTF. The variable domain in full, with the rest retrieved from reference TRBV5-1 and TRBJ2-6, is KAGVTQTPRYLIKTRGQQVTLSCSPISGHRSVSWYQQTPGQGLQFLFEYFSETQRNKGNFPGRFSGRQFSNSRSEMNVSTLELGDSALYLCASSAGRSSTGANVLTFGAGSRLTVL.